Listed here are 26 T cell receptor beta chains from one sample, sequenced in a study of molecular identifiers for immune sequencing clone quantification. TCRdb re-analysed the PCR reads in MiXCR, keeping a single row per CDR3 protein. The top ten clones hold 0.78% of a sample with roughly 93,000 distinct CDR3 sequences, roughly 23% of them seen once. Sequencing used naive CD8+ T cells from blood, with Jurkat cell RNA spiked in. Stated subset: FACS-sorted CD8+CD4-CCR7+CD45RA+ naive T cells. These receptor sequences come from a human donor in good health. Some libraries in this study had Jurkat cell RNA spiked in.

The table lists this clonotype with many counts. CDR3 loop: CASSQDSWGVFEAFF. The CDR3, as DNA: TGCGCCAGCAGCCAAGATAGTTGGGGAGTATTTGAAGCTTTCTTT. The chain links TRBV4-3 to TRBJ1-1; D not resolved. V gave up 0 bases and J gave up 7 bases, with 15 bases separating them. Germline V gene sequence: CDR1 LGHNA, CDR2 YSLEER. The CDR3 contains 15 residues.

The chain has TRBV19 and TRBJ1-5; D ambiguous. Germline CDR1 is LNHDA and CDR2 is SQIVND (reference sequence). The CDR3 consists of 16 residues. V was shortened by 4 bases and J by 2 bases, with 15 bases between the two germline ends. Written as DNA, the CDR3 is TGTGCCAGTAGTACCAAGTCTGGGTTAGGCAATCAGCCCCAGCATTTT. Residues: CASSTKSGLGNQPQHF.

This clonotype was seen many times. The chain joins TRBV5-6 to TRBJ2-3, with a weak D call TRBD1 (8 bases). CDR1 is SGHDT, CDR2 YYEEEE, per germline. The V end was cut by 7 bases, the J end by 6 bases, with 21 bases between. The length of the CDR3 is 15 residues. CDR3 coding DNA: TGTGCCAGCGTCAGGGAGGGCAGGGGGCTGGATACGCAGTATTTT. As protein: CASVREGRGLDTQYF.

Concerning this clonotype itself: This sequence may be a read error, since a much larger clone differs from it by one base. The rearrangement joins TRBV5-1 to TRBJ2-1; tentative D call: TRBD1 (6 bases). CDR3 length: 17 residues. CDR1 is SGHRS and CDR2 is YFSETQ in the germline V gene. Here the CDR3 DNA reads TGCGCCAGCAGCTCCGGAACACAGGGTTCCTATTACAATGAGCAGATCTTC. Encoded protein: CASSSGTQGSYYNEQIF.

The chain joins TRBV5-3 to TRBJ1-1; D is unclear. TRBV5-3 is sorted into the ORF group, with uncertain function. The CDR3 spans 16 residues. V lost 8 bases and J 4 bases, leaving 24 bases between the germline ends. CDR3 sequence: CASSPGPNTPPTEAFF. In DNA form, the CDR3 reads TGTGCCAGCAGCCCCGGGCCAAACACCCCCCCCACTGAAGCTTTCTTT.

The CDR3: CASSQGLLRHPNTEAFF. In nucleotides, the CDR3 is TGTGCCAGCAGCCAAGGCCTCCTTAGGCACCCAAACACTGAAGCTTTCTTT. The V gene is TRBV4-2, the J gene TRBJ1-1; D is unclear. CDR3 size: 17 residues. Germline CDR1 LGHNA, CDR2 YNFKEQ. V lost 1 base to trimming and J lost 2 bases, with 17 bases between them.

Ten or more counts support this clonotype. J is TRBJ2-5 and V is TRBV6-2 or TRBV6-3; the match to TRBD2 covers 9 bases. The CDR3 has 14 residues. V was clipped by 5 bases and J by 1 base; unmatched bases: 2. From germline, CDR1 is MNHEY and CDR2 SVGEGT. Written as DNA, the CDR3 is TGTGCCAGCAGTCGTAGCGGGAGCCAAGAGACCCAGTACTTC. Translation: CASSRSGSQETQYF.

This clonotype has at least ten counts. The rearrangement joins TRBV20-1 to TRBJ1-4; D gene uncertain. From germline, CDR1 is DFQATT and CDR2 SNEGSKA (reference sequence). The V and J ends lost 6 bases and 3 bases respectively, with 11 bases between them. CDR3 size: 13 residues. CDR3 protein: CSAETLSNEKLFF. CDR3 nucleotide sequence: TGCAGTGCCGAGACGTTGTCTAATGAAAAACTGTTTTTT.

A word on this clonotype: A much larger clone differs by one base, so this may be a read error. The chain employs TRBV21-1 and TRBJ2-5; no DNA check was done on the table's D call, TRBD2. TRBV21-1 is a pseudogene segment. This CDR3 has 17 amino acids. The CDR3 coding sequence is TGTGCCAGCAGCGAAGCCCCACTAGCGGGGGGACAAGAGACCCAGTACTTC. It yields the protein CASSEAPLAGGQETQYF.

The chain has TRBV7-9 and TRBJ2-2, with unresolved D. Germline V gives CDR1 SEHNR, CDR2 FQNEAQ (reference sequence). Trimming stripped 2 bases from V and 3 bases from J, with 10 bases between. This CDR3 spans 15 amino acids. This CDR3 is CASSLFQRYTGELFF. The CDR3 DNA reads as TGTGCCAGCAGCTTATTTCAGAGGTACACCGGGGAGCTGTTTTTT.

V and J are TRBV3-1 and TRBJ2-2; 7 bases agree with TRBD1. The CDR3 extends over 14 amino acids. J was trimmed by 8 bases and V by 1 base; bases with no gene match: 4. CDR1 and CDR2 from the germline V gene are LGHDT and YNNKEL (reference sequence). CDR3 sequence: CASSQGTGPGELFF. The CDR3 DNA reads TGTGCCAGCAGCCAAGGGACAGGACCTGGGGAGCTGTTTTTT.

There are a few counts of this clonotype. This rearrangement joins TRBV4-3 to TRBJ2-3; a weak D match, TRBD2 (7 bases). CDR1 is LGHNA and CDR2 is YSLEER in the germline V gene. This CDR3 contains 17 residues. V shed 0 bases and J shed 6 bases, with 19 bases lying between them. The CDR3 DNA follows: TGCGCCAGCAGCCAAGATCCTGGGGGGGCCGGCTGGGATACGCAGTATTTT. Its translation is CASSQDPGGAGWDTQYF.

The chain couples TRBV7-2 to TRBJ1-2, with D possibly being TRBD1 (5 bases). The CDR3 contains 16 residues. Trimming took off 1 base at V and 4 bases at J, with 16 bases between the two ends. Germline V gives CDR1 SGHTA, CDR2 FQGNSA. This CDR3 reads CASSLGRVSSIYGYTF. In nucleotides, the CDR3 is TGTGCCAGCAGCTTAGGCAGGGTCTCTTCTATCTATGGCTACACCTTC. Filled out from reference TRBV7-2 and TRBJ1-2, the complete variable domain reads GAGVSQSPSNKVTEKGKDVELRCDPISGHTALYWYRQSLGQGLEFLIYFQGNSAPDKSGLPSDRFSAERTGGSVSTLTIQRTQQEDSAVYLCASSLGRVSSIYGYTFGSGTRLTVV.

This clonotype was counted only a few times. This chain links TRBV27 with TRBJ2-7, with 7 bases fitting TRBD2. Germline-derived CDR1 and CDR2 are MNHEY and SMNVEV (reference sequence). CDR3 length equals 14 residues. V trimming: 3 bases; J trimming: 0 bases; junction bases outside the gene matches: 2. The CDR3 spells CASSFGGSSYEQYF. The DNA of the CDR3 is TGTGCCAGCAGTTTTGGCGGGAGCTCCTACGAGCAGTACTTC.

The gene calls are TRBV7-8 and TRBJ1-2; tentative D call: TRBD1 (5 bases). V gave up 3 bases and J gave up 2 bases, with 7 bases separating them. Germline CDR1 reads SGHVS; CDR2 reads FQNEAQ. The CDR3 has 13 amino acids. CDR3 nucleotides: TGTGCCAGCAGCTTGGGGGAAAACTATGGCTACACCTTC. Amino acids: CASSLGENYGYTF.

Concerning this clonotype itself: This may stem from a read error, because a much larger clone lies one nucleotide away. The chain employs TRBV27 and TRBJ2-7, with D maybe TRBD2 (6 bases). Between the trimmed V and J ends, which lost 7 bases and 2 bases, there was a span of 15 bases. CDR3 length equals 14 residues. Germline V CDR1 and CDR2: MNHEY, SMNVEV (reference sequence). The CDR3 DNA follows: TGTGCCAGCAATTATAAGGCGGGACCCTACGAGCAGTACTTC. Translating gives CASNYKAGPYEQYF.

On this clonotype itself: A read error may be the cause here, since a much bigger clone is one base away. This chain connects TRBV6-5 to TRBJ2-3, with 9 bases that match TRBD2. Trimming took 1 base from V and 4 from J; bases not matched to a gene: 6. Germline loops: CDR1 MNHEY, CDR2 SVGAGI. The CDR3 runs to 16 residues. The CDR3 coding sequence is TGTGCCAGCAGTTACTTTCGGGGGACTAGCTCAGATACGCAGTATTTT. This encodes CASSYFRGTSSDTQYF.

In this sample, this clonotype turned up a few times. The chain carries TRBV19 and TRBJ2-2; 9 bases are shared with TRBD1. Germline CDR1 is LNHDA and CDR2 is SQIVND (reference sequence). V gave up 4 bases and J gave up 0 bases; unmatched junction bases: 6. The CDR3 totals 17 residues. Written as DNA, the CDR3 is TGTGCCAGTAGTACTACGGGACAGGGCTCGAACACCGGGGAGCTGTTTTTT. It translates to CASSTTGQGSNTGELFF.

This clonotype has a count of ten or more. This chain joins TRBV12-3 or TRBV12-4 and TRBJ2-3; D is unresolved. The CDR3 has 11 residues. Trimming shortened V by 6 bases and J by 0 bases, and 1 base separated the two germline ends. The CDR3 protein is CASRSTDTQYF. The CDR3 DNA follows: TGTGCCAGCAGAAGCACAGATACGCAGTATTTT.

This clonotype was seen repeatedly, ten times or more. CDR3 in DNA: TGTGCCAGCAGGCGAACCCCCGACAGGCAACTCTCACCCCTCCACTTT. Its protein is CASRRTPDRQLSPLHF. The V gene is TRBV6-5, the J gene TRBJ1-6; a possible D gene is TRBD1 (6 bases). Trimming cost V 6 bases and J 10 bases, with 22 bases left between them. This CDR3 is 16 amino acids long. Germline values: CDR1 MNHEY, CDR2 SVGAGI.

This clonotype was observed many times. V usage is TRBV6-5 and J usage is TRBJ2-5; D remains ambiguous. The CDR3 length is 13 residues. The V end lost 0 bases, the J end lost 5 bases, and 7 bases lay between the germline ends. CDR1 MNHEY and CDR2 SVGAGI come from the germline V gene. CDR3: CASSYSASETQYF. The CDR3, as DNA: TGTGCCAGCAGTTACTCGGCAAGTGAGACCCAGTACTTC.

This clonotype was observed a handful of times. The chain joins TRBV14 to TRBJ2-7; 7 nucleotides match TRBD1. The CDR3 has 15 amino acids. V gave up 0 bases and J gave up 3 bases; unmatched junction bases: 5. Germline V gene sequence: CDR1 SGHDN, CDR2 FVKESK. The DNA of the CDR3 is TGTGCCAGCAGCCAAGATCGGAACAGGGGCTACGAGCAGTACTTC. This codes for CASSQDRNRGYEQYF. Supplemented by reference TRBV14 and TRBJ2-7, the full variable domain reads EAGVTQFPSHSVIEKGQTVTLRCDPISGHDNLYWYRRVMGKEIKFLLHFVKESKQDESGMPNNRFLAERTGGTYSTLKVQPAELEDSGVYFCASSQDRNRGYEQYFGPGTRLTVT.

CDR3 protein: CSASLVSSYEQYF. In DNA form, the CDR3 reads TGCAGTGCTAGTTTAGTGTCCTCCTACGAGCAGTACTTC. The chain uses TRBV20-1 and TRBJ2-7, with unresolved D. The V gene lost 3 bases and the J gene lost 0 bases, with 9 bases spanning the gap. Germline loops: CDR1 DFQATT, CDR2 SNEGSKA (reference sequence). The CDR3 consists of 13 residues.

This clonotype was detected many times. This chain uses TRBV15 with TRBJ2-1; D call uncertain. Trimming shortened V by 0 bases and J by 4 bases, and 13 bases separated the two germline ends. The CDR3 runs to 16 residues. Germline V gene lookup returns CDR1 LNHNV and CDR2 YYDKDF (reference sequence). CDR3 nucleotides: TGTGCCACCAGCAGAGATTACGAGACACTTTACAATGAGCAGTTCTTC. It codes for CATSRDYETLYNEQFF.

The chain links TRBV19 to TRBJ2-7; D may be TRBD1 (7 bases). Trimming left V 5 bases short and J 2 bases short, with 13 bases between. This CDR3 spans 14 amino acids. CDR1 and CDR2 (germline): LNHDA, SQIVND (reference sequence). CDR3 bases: TGTGCCAGTAGTTTCAGGGGGGCCACCTACGAGCAGTACTTC. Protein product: CASSFRGATYEQYF.

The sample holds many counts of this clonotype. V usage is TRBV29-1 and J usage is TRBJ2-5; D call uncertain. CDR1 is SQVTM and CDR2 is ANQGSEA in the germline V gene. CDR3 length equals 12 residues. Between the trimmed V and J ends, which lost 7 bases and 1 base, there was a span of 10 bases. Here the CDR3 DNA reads TGCAGCGCCTGGGCAGGCCAAGAGACCCAGTACTTC. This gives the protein CSAWAGQETQYF.